This record concerns one TCR beta chain sequence. Clones were sequenced by immunoSEQ multiplex PCR, and TCRdb holds only the in-frame ones, with some missing. The sample shows over 75,000 clones, approximately 81% of them seen only once. V gave up 1 base and J gave up 11 bases, with 14 bases separating them. The CDR3 contains 13 residues. Germline CDR1 and CDR2: SGHTA and FQGNSA. The data derive from a study of PD-1 blockade in mismatch repair-deficient tumors. Study summary: Enrolled about 2012-2016, patients had progressing, pretreated mismatch repair-deficient cancers of about a dozen types.

The TCR-sequenced patients were a few responders to pembrolizumab. The sample here was peripheral blood, taken 12 weeks after starting pembrolizumab. This rearrangement joins TRBV7-2 to TRBJ1-2; D is unclear. The sequence came from an adult with mismatch repair-deficient cancer. The CDR3 DNA reads TGTGCCAGCAGCTTAGTTCCGACGTCCAATTACACCTTC. Amino acid sequence: CASSLVPTSNYTF.